The rows below give T cell receptor beta chains drawn from one sample of a study of blood T cell repertoires in COVID-19. Assay used: immunoSEQ multiplex PCR; TCRdb lists only in-frame clones, some missing. The sample has about 320,000 clones, 85% seen once. The sequenced material came from PBMCs or T cells enriched from blood (not recorded which). The receptors were sampled from a woman aged 25-40 years who had been exposed to COVID-19. Each CDR3 is given with its conserved first and last residue. Fields, in order: J gene, D gene, V gene, clone size, CDR3 protein, CDR3 DNA. D genes are given only for firm matches. Some rows mark clone size as missing; the rest say once, few, many or name a class of expanded clone.

j_call: TRBJ1-2; d_call: TRBD1; v_call: TRBV28; clone_size: .; cdr3_aa: CASRLPGTGYGYTF; cdr3_nt: TGTGCCAGCAGACTTCCGGGGACAGGGTATGGCTACACCTTC
j_call: TRBJ1-2; d_call: TRBD1; v_call: TRBV7-3; clone_size: .; cdr3_aa: CASISTGGDDYGYTF; cdr3_nt: TGTGCCAGCATCTCAACAGGGGGTGATGACTATGGCTACACCTTC
j_call: TRBJ1-3; d_call: .; v_call: TRBV7-2; clone_size: .; cdr3_aa: CASSPNIRNTIYF; cdr3_nt: TGTGCCAGCAGCCCTAATATTAGAAACACCATATATTTT
j_call: TRBJ1-1; d_call: .; v_call: TRBV30; clone_size: .; cdr3_aa: CAWSVGFGRAVEYTEAFF; cdr3_nt: TGTGCCTGGAGTGTAGGATTTGGCAGGGCGGTCGAGTACACTGAAGCTTTCTTT
j_call: TRBJ2-2; d_call: TRBD2; v_call: TRBV6-2/TRBV6-3; clone_size: once; cdr3_aa: CASSRGTSGPTGELFF; cdr3_nt: TGTGCCAGCAGCCGAGGGACTAGCGGGCCGACCGGGGAGCTGTTTTTT
j_call: TRBJ1-2; d_call: TRBD1; v_call: TRBV27; clone_size: .; cdr3_aa: CASANRGYGYTF; cdr3_nt: TGTGCCAGCGCTAACAGGGGTTATGGCTACACCTTC
j_call: TRBJ2-3; d_call: .; v_call: TRBV19; clone_size: .; cdr3_aa: CASTKTGFTDTQYF; cdr3_nt: TGTGCCAGTACTAAGACAGGTTTCACAGATACGCAGTATTTT
j_call: TRBJ2-3; d_call: TRBD2; v_call: TRBV27; clone_size: once; cdr3_aa: CASSSPGRLAGGKDTQYF; cdr3_nt: TGTGCCAGCAGTTCACCGGGACGTTTAGCGGGAGGGAAAGATACGCAGTATTTT
j_call: TRBJ1-2; d_call: TRBD1; v_call: TRBV6-2/TRBV6-3; clone_size: .; cdr3_aa: CASSYRTGGARNYGYTF; cdr3_nt: TGTGCCAGCAGTTACCGGACAGGGGGCGCACGGAACTATGGCTACACCTTC
j_call: TRBJ2-3; d_call: TRBD1; v_call: TRBV25-1; clone_size: .; cdr3_aa: CATGTGYSADTQYF; cdr3_nt: TGTGCCACCGGGACAGGGTATTCGGCAGATACGCAGTATTTT
j_call: TRBJ1-5; d_call: .; v_call: TRBV2; clone_size: .; cdr3_aa: CASGPRSNQPQHF; cdr3_nt: TGTGCCAGCGGGCCGCGTAGCAATCAGCCCCAGCATTTT
j_call: TRBJ1-5; d_call: .; v_call: TRBV3-1/TRBV3-2; clone_size: .; cdr3_aa: CASSSQIGGRGNQPQHF; cdr3_nt: TGTGCCAGCAGCTCCCAGATCGGGGGGCGCGGCAATCAGCCCCAGCATTTT
j_call: TRBJ1-3; d_call: TRBD1; v_call: TRBV10-3; clone_size: .; cdr3_aa: CAIRGQPRGNTIYF; cdr3_nt: TGTGCCATCCGGGGACAGCCGAGGGGAAACACCATATATTTT
j_call: TRBJ2-5; d_call: .; v_call: TRBV2; clone_size: .; cdr3_aa: CASREDKETQYF; cdr3_nt: TGTGCCAGCAGGGAAGATAAAGAGACCCAGTACTTC
j_call: TRBJ1-5; d_call: .; v_call: TRBV4-2; clone_size: .; cdr3_aa: CASSQGYGDNQPQHF; cdr3_nt: TGTGCCAGCAGCCAAGGTTACGGAGACAATCAGCCCCAGCATTTT
j_call: TRBJ1-2; d_call: .; v_call: TRBV7-2; clone_size: .; cdr3_aa: CASSPEGRTNYGYTF; cdr3_nt: TGTGCCAGCAGCCCCGAGGGCAGAACTAACTATGGCTACACCTTC
j_call: TRBJ1-6; d_call: TRBD1; v_call: TRBV5-1; clone_size: .; cdr3_aa: CASSPATGGLYNSPLHF; cdr3_nt: TGCGCCAGCAGCCCAGCTACAGGGGGCCTCTATAATTCACCCCTCCACTTT